This record concerns one T cell receptor beta chain sequence. No antigen is known for it. After extraction with the RNeasy kit, 0.5 to 1 ug of the RNA was reverse transcribed using random hexamers. The CDR3 of TCR beta was amplified by immunoSEQ multiplex PCR across 54 Vbeta and 13 Jbeta. TCRdb used MiXCR to reprocess the immunoSEQ multiplex PCR reads, holding one entry per CDR3 protein. The sample yields fewer than 200,000 distinct CDR3 sequences, roughly nine tenths seen once. This entry is derived from a study of CD8 T cells in Susac syndrome. As for the study in general: The sequenced Susac syndrome patients comprised 5 or 6 with active disease and eight in remission. The study, taken as a whole, reports: The authors acknowledged that the study's TCR sequencing and HLA analysis involved relatively few individuals.

TEMRA cells were FACS-enriched, and CD8+ and CD4+ T cells were isolated negatively. V lost 3 bases and J 0 bases, leaving 14 bases between the germline ends. This CDR3 has 16 residues. Germline lookup yields CDR1 LNHDA and CDR2 SQIVND (reference sequence). The origin of this receptor is a human donor with Susac syndrome. This chain joins TRBV19 and TRBJ1-1, with D unclear. The sequencing sample was made of CD4+ T cells from PBMCs. The CDR3: CASSIGYGDMNTEAFF. In DNA, the CDR3 is TGTGCCAGTAGTATTGGTTATGGGGATATGAACACTGAAGCTTTCTTT.